The sample holds a few counts of the clone carrying this T cell receptor beta chain. Its antigen is not identified. The data were obtained in a study of glioma-infiltrating T cells. Study overall: Dexamethasone exposure before glioma surgery was limited to six or fewer days. Study conclusions and caveats: Non-neoplastic patients had below-expected tissue-blood divergence, while all gliomas exceeded expectation.

Amplification of TCR alpha and beta CDR3 regions from RNA used iRepertoire nested multiplex PCR. MiXCR, applied by TCRdb to the multiplex PCR reads, yields one record per CDR3 protein. This table has around 350,000 distinct CDR3 sequences, around 38% appearing once. CDR3 length equals 13 residues. The ends were cut back, 4 bases at V and 3 bases at J, with 9 bases in the middle. This sequence originates from a human donor with low-grade glioma or glioblastoma, undergoing nonglioma brain surgery, or in good health (not recorded which). The sequenced sample consisted of glioma tissue, nonneoplastic brain tissue, or PBMCs (not recorded which). This chain connects TRBV12-3 or TRBV12-4 to TRBJ1-2; D remains ambiguous. The CDR3 reads CASSYRPDYGYTF. The CDR3 DNA follows: TGTGCCAGCAGTTATAGGCCCGACTATGGCTACACCTTC.